A single sample is the source of the 2 T cell receptor beta chains below, sequenced in a study of blood T cells in healthy people across ages. A second about 6 to 12 cycle PCR used barcoded and J-beta primers. TCRdb fed the 5' RACE reads into MiXCR, producing one record per CDR3 protein. The sample carries 1.8 million or so distinct CDR3 sequences, approximately 40% recorded once. Material: blood. These receptors all come from a human donor in good health.

V gene TRBV12-3 or TRBV12-4 combines with J gene TRBJ2-3; no clear D gene. Trimming stripped 2 bases from V and 4 bases from J, with 10 bases between. CDR3 size: 14 residues. The CDR3 reads CASSLRVGADTQYF. The CDR3 DNA reads as TGTGCCAGCAGTTTAAGGGTAGGCGCAGATACGCAGTATTTT.

The chain uses TRBV9 and TRBJ2-7; no clear D gene. The CDR3 contains 13 residues. In germline, CDR1 is SGDLS, CDR2 YYNGEE. V was pared by 3 bases and J by 2 bases, with 9 bases between. The CDR3 sequence: CASSAAGTYEQYF. Written as DNA, the CDR3 is TGTGCCAGCAGCGCCGCCGGCACCTACGAGCAGTACTTC. Filled out from reference TRBV9 and TRBJ2-7, the complete variable domain reads DSGVTQTPKHLITATGQRVTLRCSPRSGDLSVYWYQQSLDQGLQFLIQYYNGEERAKGNILERFSAQQFPDLHSELNLSSLELGDSALYFCASSAAGTYEQYFGPGTRLTVT.